Each of the 19 T cell receptor beta chains below was sequenced from the same sample in a study of beta chain features in type 1 diabetes. Expressed TCRB transcripts were sequenced, since all the RNA that had been isolated was reverse transcribed. Some clones are missing from TCRdb's copy, which holds only in-frame ones; the method was immunoSEQ multiplex PCR. The table shows a few hundred thousand clones, with less than 35% occurring only once. What was sequenced was central memory CD4+ T cells from blood. The receptor set was obtained from a man aged 30 to 45 in good health.

This clone was seen repeatedly, ten times or more. The J gene is TRBJ2-3, the V gene TRBV15, with D uncertain. The V gene's germline CDR1 is LNHNV and CDR2 YYDKDF (reference sequence). This CDR3 is 15 amino acids long. V was clipped by 4 bases and J by 0 bases, with 11 bases between them. The CDR3 sequence: CATSNMKSSTDTQYF. The CDR3 nucleotides read TGTGCCACCAGCAATATGAAATCTAGCACAGATACGCAGTATTTT.

The genes are TRBV30 and TRBJ2-1; tentative D call: TRBD1 (6 bases). V was shortened by 5 bases and J by 7 bases, with 12 bases between the two germline ends. The CDR3 covers 12 residues. Per the germline V gene, CDR1 is GTSNPN and CDR2 is SVGIG (reference sequence). CDR3 DNA: TGTGCCTGGGTACAGGGTGGAAATGAGCAGTTCTTC. The encoded protein is CAWVQGGNEQFF.

The rearrangement links TRBV20-1 to TRBJ2-1; D unclear. V was cut by 6 bases and J by 10 bases, with 13 bases left in between. This CDR3 has 11 residues. Germline-derived CDR1 and CDR2 are DFQATT and SNEGSKA (reference sequence). The CDR3 coding sequence is TGCAGTGCCCAGACTGGCGGAGAGCAGTTCTTC. Encoded protein: CSAQTGGEQFF.

V gene TRBV7-6 combines with J gene TRBJ2-1; the D gene is possibly TRBD1 (6 bases). Between the trimmed V and J ends, which lost 5 bases and 7 bases, there was a span of 15 bases. CDR1 SGHVS and CDR2 FNYEAQ come from the germline V gene. This CDR3 has 14 amino acids. The CDR3 loop reads CASSQAGDLNEQFF. CDR3 coding DNA: TGTGCCAGCAGCCAGGCAGGGGATCTAAATGAGCAGTTCTTC.

This chain connects TRBV14 to TRBJ2-1, with a tentative D call TRBD2 (5 bases). V was cut by 0 bases and J by 12 bases, with 12 bases left in between. The CDR3 contains 13 residues. CDR1 is SGHDN and CDR2 is FVKESK in the germline V gene. The DNA of the CDR3 is TGTGCCAGCAGCCAAGATGAGTCCACTAGGCAGTTCTTC. It yields the protein CASSQDESTRQFF.

This clone turned up a few times. The J gene is TRBJ2-5, the V gene TRBV28, with a possible D match to TRBD2 (5 bases). V was clipped by 7 bases and J by 5 bases, with 23 bases between them. This CDR3 spans 16 amino acids. CDR1 is MDHEN, CDR2 SYDVKM, per germline. The CDR3, as DNA: TGTGCCAGCAACCAACATTCGGCGGAGGATAGGGAGACCCAGTACTTC. Protein product: CASNQHSAEDRETQYF. The entire variable domain, with the rest obtained from reference TRBV28 and TRBJ2-5, is as follows: DVKVTQSSRYLVKRTGEKVFLECVQDMDHENMFWYRQDPGLGLRLIYFSYDVKMKEKGDIPEGYSVSREKKERFSLILESASTNQTSMYLCASNQHSAEDRETQYFGPGTRLLVL.

This clone turned up a few times. This chain uses TRBV9 with TRBJ1-2, with 8 bases identical to TRBD1. V lost 3 bases to trimming and J lost 0 bases; unmatched junction nucleotides: 4. The CDR3 is 15 residues long. Germline V gives CDR1 SGDLS, CDR2 YYNGEE. The CDR3 nucleotides are TGTGCCAGCAGCGCTGGGGGACAGGCTAACTATGGCTACACCTTC. It codes for CASSAGGQANYGYTF.

In its sample, this clone was seen a few times. This chain's CDR3 is CASSWTGEDTEAFF. CDR3 nucleotides: TGTGCCAGCAGTTGGACAGGGGAGGACACTGAAGCTTTCTTT. The chain has TRBV5-6 and TRBJ1-1; TRBD1 matches at 9 bases. The CDR3 totals 14 residues. V dropped 5 bases and J dropped 3; count of bases not matched to a gene: 5. Germline V lookup: CDR1 SGHDT, CDR2 YYEEEE. The full variable domain, with the rest looked up from reference TRBV5-6 and TRBJ1-1, is DAGVTQSPTHLIKTRGQQVTLRCSPKSGHDTVSWYQQALGQGPQFIFQYYEEEERQRGNFPDRFSGHQFPNYSSELNVNALLLGDSALYLCASSWTGEDTEAFFGQGTRLTVV.

The J gene is TRBJ1-1, the V gene TRBV30, with no clear D. Germline V gives CDR1 GTSNPN, CDR2 SVGIG (reference sequence). The CDR3 runs to 13 residues. The germline V and J ends were trimmed by 8 bases and 2 bases, with 15 bases remaining between them. The CDR3 nucleotides read TGTGCCGGGAAGAGTAGTCGTAACACTGAAGCTTTCTTT. Its translation: CAGKSSRNTEAFF.

This clone came up a few times. This sequence joins TRBV2 and TRBJ2-4; no firm D call. The CDR3 loop spans 14 amino acids. Germline values: CDR1 SNHLY, CDR2 FYNNEI. The germline V and J ends were trimmed by 10 bases and 3 bases, with 16 bases remaining between them. The chain's CDR3 is CANGERSGKNIQYF. In nucleotides, the CDR3 is TGTGCCAACGGCGAGCGTTCAGGCAAAAACATTCAGTACTTC.

This clone was picked up a small number of times. V gene TRBV5-4 combines with J gene TRBJ2-1; TRBD1 matches at 8 bases. The CDR3 contains 15 residues. The germline V gene encodes CDR1 SGHNT and CDR2 YYREEE (reference sequence). The trim removed 4 bases at V and 5 bases at J, leaving 8 bases unmatched. CDR3: CASSLDRGTHNEQFF. CDR3 bases: TGTGCCAGCAGCCTCGACAGGGGAACCCACAATGAGCAGTTCTTC.

This clone appeared a few times. The chain is built from TRBV30 and TRBJ2-7; TRBD1 might be the D (6 bases). This CDR3 is 13 amino acids long. V lost 5 bases and J 3 bases, leaving 14 bases between the germline ends. Germline V gives CDR1 GTSNPN, CDR2 SVGIG (reference sequence). DNA for the CDR3: TGTGCCTGGGGTCCGGACAGTTTCTACGAGCAGTACTTC. Translating gives CAWGPDSFYEQYF.

The CDR3 nucleotides are TGTGCCAGCAGCTTAGTCACCGGGGCAGGCGGAGATACGCAGTATTTT. It encodes CASSLVTGAGGDTQYF. The chain employs TRBV7-2 and TRBJ2-3; D possibly uses TRBD1 or TRBD2 (5 bases each). CDR3 length: 16 amino acids. The germline CDR1 and CDR2 sequences are SGHTA and FQGNSA. The ends were cut back, 1 base at V and 5 bases at J, with 16 bases in the middle.

V and J are TRBV6-5 and TRBJ1-1, with D hard to call. Germline CDR1 and CDR2: MNHEY and SVGAGI. Trimming removed 4 bases from V and 1 base from J, with 10 bases in between. CDR3 size: 14 residues. CDR3 in amino acids: CASSSPQPNTEAFF. In DNA, the CDR3 is TGTGCCAGCAGTTCGCCCCAGCCGAACACTGAAGCTTTCTTT.

The CDR3 DNA reads as TGTGCCAGCAGCACGGACAGCATGAACACTGAAGCTTTCTTT. This sequence encodes CASSTDSMNTEAFF. V and J are TRBV7-2 and TRBJ1-1, with TRBD1 as a possible D gene (6 bases). V lost 5 bases and J lost 0, with 10 bases in between. Germline CDR1 and CDR2: SGHTA and FQGNSA. CDR3 length: 14 amino acids.

This sequence joins TRBV2 and TRBJ2-1; 12 bases line up with TRBD1. CDR1 is SNHLY, CDR2 FYNNEI, per germline. This CDR3 comprises 14 residues. Trimming cost V 6 bases and J 6 bases; bases outside gene matches: 3. The CDR3 DNA sequence: TGTGCCAGCAGGGGGACAGGGGGCACCAATGAGCAGTTCTTC. This encodes CASRGTGGTNEQFF.

V gene TRBV7-8 combines with J gene TRBJ2-2; no reliable D call. Trimming shortened V by 5 bases and J by 6 bases, and 7 bases separated the two germline ends. The CDR3 consists of 12 residues. Germline assignment: CDR1 SGHVS and CDR2 FQNEAQ. This chain's CDR3 is CASSPEPGELFF. The CDR3 DNA reads as TGTGCCAGCAGCCCAGAGCCCGGGGAGCTGTTTTTT.

There are a few counts of this clone. The rearrangement links TRBV7-2 to TRBJ2-7; perhaps TRBD1 as D (6 bases). The germline V gene encodes CDR1 SGHTA and CDR2 FQGNSA. This CDR3 is built from 14 residues. Trimming removed 5 bases from V and 3 bases from J, with 14 bases in between. CDR3 nucleotide sequence: TGTGCCAGCAGCCCCCCGGGACACCACTACGAGCAGTACTTC. This codes for CASSPPGHHYEQYF. Supplemented by reference TRBV7-2 and TRBJ2-7, the full variable domain reads GAGVSQSPSNKVTEKGKDVELRCDPISGHTALYWYRQSLGQGLEFLIYFQGNSAPDKSGLPSDRFSAERTGGSVSTLTIQRTQQEDSAVYLCASSPPGHHYEQYFGPGTRLTVT.

In its sample, this clone was seen a few times. V is TRBV5-4 and J is TRBJ1-1; D ambiguous. The CDR3 runs to 14 residues. CDR1 is SGHNT and CDR2 is YYREEE in the germline V gene (reference sequence). Trimming took 0 bases from V and 4 from J, leaving 10 bases between them. The CDR3 region is CASSLVGLSTEAFF. In DNA form, the CDR3 reads TGTGCCAGCAGCTTGGTAGGGCTTTCCACTGAAGCTTTCTTT.